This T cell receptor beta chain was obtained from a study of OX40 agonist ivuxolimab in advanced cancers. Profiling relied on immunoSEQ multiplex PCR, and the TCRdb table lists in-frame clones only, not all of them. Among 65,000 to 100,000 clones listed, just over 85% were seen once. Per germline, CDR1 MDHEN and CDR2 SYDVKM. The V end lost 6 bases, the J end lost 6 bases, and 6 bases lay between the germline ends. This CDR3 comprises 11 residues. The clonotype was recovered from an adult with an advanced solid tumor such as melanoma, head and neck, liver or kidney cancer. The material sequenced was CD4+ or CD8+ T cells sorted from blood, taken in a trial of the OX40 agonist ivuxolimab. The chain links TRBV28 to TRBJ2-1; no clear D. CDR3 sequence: CASRYSNEQFF. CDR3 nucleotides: TGTGCCAGCAGGTACAGCAATGAGCAGTTCTTC.